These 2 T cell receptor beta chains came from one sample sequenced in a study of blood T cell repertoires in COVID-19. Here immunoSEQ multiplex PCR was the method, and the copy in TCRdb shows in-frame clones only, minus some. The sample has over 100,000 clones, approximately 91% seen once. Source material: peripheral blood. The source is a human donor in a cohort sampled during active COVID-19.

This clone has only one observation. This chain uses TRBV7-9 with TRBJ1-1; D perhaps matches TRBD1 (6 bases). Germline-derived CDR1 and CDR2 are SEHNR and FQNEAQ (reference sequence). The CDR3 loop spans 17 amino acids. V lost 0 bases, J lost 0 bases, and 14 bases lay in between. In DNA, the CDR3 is TGTGCCAGCAGCTTAGCGGCGGGGGCTGCCATGAACACTGAAGCTTTCTTT. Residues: CASSLAAGAAMNTEAFF.

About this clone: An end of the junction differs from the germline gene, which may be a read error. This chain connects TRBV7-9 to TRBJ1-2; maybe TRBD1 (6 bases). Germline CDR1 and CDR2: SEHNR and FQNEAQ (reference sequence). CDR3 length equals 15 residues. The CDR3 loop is CAGSLRGTGSYGYTF. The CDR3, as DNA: TGTGCCGGCAGCTTAAGGGGGACGGGCAGCTATGGCTACACCTTC.